The entry that follows covers one T cell receptor beta chain sequence. Its recognized antigen is unknown. No much larger clonotype is one base removed from it; base qualities were not supplied. This sample was included in a study of blood T cell repertoires in COVID-19 (dated by TCRdb to the early 2020s). Broadly, across the study: Samples from collaborators originated in the United States, Italy and Spain and spanned both the acute and convalescent phases of COVID-19. The prospective study material was composed of cDNA or gDNA derived from T cells, B-cell-depleted T cells, or PBMCs. The repertoires were made available in a free public database intended to serve as a resource for research on the immune response to SARS-CoV-2. Subjects who had been exposed to COVID-19, were actively infected with it, or had recovered from it provided the deeply sampled blood TCRbeta repertoires that made up the dataset. Where available, HLA class I and class II types were taken from metadata supplied by the sample provider and were not determined by assay-based typing. Sample metadata almost always included a de-identified subject ID, COVID-19 status, age in years and sex. Samples came from the ongoing ImmuneRACE study (first 160 participants) plus 1,254 subjects from 6 global collaborators. Overall study results and their limits: Clinical and demographic metadata were provided uncurated, with the amount varying by source and participant.

One collaborating source in Seattle enrolled patients during active infection and followed them longitudinally through the course of disease. The collaborating institutions used their own protocols to collect whole blood in K2EDTA tubes. For TCRbeta analysis, collaborators shipped samples in one of three forms: frozen whole blood, isolated PBMCs, or DNA extracted from either of those sample types. Deletion took 1 base off V and 1 base off J, with a span of 3 bases between the germline ends. There are 13 amino acids in the CDR3, from cysteine to phenylalanine inclusive. Only the CDR3 DNA stays, 39 bases, in frame from base 1. In the germline V gene, CDR1 corresponds to SGDLS and CDR2 to YYNGEE. TCRbeta CDR3 regions were amplified from genomic DNA using the immunoSEQ Assay, a bias-controlled multiplex PCR. Per the original workflow: The number of nucleated cells in each sample was estimated from the amplification of reference gene primers within the assay. To quantify the absolute abundance of each unique TCRbeta CDR3 rearrangement, sequence reads were collapsed and filtered. For each sample, productive Simpson clonality was calculated as the square root of Simpson's diversity index over productive rearrangements. As stored in TCRdb, this immuneACCESS dataset retains in-frame rearrangements with V and J assigned. A fraction of the clones does not appear; measured against another copy, unresolved V genes explain less than half of the discrepancy, and the remainder lacks a known reason. V, J and clone size were drawn from that table, and D and trimming were deduced from the DNA. The table for this sample lists 150,000 to 200,000 clones; roughly 90% of them were counted only once. Roughly 5% of the sample is in the top ten clones.

The sequence joins TRBV9 to TRBJ1-3; the D gene cannot be named for sure. The sample taken for sequencing was peripheral blood. The receptor was derived from a young man with COVID-19, enrolled during active disease. The CDR3 region: CASSVQSGNTIYF. The bases read TGTGCCAGCAGCGTACAGTCTGGAAACACCATATATTTT.